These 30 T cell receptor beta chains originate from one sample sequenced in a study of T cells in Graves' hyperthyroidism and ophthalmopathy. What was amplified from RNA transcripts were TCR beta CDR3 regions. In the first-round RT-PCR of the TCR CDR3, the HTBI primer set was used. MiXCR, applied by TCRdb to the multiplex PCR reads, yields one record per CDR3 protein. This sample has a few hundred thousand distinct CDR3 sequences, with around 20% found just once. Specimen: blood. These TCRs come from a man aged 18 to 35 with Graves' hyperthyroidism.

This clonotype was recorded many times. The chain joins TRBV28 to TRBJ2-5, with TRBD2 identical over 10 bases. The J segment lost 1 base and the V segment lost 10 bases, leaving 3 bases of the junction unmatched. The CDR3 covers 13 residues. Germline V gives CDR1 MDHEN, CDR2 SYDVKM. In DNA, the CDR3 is TGTGCCACCTCTAGCGGGGGCCAAGAGACCCAGTACTTC. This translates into CATSSGGQETQYF.

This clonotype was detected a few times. CDR3 in DNA: TGTGCCAGCAGCCAAGAGACAGGGGGGGCCAACGTCCTGACTTTC. Its translation: CASSQETGGANVLTF. This sequence joins TRBV4-2 and TRBJ2-6, with 7 bases matching TRBD1. Losses at the gene ends were 0 bases for V and 4 bases for J; bases not matched to a gene: 0. Germline lookup yields CDR1 LGHNA and CDR2 YNFKEQ. CDR3 length equals 15 residues.

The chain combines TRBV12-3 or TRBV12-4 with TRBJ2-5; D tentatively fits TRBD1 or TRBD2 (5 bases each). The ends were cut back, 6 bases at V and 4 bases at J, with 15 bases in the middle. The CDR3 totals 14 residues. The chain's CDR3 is CASRPPGGGETQYF. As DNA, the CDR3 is TGTGCCAGCAGACCCCCAGGTGGGGGAGAGACCCAGTACTTC.

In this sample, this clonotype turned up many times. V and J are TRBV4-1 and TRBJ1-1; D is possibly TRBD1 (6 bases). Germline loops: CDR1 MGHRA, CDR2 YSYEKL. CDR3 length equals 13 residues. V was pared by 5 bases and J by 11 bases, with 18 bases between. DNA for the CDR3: TGCGCCAGCAGCAGGACAGCAGCTGAGTTGGCTTTCTTT. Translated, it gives CASSRTAAELAFF.

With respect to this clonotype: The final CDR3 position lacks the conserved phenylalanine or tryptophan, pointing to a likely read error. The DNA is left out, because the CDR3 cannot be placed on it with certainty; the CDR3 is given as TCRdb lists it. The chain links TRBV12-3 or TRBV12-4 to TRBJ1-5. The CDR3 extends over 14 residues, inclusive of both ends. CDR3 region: CASSLEAGNQPQQL.

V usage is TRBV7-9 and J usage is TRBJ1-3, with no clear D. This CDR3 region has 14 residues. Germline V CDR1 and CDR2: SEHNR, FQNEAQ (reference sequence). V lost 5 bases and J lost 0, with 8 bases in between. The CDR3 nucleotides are TGTGCCAGCAGCCAGGACGGCTCTGGAAACACCATATATTTT. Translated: CASSQDGSGNTIYF.

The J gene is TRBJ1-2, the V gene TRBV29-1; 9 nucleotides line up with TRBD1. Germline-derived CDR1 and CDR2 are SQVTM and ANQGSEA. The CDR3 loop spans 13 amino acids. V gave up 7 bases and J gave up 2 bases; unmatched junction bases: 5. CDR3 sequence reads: CSAQGAGNYGYTF. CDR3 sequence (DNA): TGCAGCGCACAGGGGGCCGGGAACTATGGCTACACCTTC.

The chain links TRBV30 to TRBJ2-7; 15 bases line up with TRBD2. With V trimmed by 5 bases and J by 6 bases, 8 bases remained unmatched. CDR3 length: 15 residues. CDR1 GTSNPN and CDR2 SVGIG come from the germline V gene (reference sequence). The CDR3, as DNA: TGTGCCTGGTCTCGGACTAGCGGGGGGGCCTCCGAGCAGTACTTC. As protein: CAWSRTSGGASEQYF.

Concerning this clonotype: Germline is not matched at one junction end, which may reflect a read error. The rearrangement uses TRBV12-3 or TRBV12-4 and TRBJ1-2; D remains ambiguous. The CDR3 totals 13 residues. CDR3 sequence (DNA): TGTGCCAGCAGTCCGGCCAGCTTAGATGGCTACGCCTTC. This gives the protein CASSPASLDGYAF.

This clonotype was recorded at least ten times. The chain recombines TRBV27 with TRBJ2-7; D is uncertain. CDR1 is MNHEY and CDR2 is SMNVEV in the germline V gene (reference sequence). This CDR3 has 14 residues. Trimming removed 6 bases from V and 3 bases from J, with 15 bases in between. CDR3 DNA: TGTGCCAGCAGCCTGGATGGGGAAAGCTACGAGCAGTACTTC. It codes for CASSLDGESYEQYF.

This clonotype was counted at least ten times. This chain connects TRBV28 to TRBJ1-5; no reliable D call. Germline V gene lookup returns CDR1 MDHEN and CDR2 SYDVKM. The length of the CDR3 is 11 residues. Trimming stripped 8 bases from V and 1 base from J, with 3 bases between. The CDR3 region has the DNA TGTGCCAGCGGAAGCAATCAGCCCCAGCATTTT. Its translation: CASGSNQPQHF.

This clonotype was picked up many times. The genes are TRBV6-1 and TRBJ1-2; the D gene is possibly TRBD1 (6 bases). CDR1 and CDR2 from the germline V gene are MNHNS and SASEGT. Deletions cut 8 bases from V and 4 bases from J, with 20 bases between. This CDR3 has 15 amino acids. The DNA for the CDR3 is TGTGCCAGCGACCAGGGGCAAGGAGGGGGCTATGGCTACACCTTC. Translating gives CASDQGQGGGYGYTF.

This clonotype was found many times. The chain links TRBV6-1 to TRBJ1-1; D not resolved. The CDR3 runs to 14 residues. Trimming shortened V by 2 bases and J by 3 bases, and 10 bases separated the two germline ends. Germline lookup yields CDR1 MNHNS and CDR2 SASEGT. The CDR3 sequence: CASSEYPGYTEAFF. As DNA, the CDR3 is TGTGCCAGCAGTGAATACCCGGGCTACACTGAAGCTTTCTTT.

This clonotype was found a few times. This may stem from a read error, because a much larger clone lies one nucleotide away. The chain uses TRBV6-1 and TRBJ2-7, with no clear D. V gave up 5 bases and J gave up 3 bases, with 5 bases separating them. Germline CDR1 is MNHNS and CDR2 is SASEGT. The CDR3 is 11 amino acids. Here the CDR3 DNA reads TGTGCCAGCAGTATGCTCTACGAGCAGTACTTC. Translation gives CASSMLYEQYF.

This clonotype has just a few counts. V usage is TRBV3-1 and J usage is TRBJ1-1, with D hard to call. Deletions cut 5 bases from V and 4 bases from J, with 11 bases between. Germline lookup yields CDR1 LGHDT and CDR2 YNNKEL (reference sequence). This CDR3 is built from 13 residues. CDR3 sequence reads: CASSFTLLTEAFF. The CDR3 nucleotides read TGTGCCAGCAGCTTTACACTACTCACTGAAGCTTTCTTT.

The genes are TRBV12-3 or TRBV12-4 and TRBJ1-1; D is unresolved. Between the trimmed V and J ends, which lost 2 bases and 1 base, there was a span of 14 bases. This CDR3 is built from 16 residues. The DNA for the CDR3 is TGTGCCAGCAGTTTATTTGTCCGGGGATGGAACACTGAAGCTTTCTTT. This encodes CASSLFVRGWNTEAFF.

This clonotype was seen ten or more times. In nucleotides, the CDR3 is TGTGCCACCACCCCTACCCGGTTCTCCTACGAGCAGTACTTC. Translated: CATTPTRFSYEQYF. The rearrangement links TRBV19 to TRBJ2-7, with unresolved D. Germline loops: CDR1 LNHDA, CDR2 SQIVND (reference sequence). This CDR3 is 14 amino acids long. The V end lost 10 bases, the J end lost 0 bases, and 16 bases lay between the germline ends.

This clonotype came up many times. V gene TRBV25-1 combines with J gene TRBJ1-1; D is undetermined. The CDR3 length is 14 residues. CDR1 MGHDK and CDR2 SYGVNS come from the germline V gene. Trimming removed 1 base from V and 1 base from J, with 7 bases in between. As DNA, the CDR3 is TGTGCCAGCAGTGAATGGGGAAGGAACACTGAAGCTTTCTTT. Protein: CASSEWGRNTEAFF.

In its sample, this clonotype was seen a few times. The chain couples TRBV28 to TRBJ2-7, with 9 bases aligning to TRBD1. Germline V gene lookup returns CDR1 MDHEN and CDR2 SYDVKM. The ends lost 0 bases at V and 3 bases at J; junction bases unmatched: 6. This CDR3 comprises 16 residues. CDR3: CASSLWGQGGNYEQYF. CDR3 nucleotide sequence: TGTGCCAGCAGTTTATGGGGACAGGGAGGCAACTACGAGCAGTACTTC. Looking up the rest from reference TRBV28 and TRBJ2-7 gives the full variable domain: DVKVTQSSRYLVKRTGEKVFLECVQDMDHENMFWYRQDPGLGLRLIYFSYDVKMKEKGDIPEGYSVSREKKERFSLILESASTNQTSMYLCASSLWGQGGNYEQYFGPGTRLTVT.

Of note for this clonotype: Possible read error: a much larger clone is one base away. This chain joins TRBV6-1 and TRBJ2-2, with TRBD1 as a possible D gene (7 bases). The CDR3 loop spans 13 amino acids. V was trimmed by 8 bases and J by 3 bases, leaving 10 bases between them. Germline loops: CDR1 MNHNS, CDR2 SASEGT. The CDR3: CASGRGDTGELFF. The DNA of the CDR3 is TGTGCCAGCGGCAGGGGGGACACCGGGGAGCTGTTTTTT.

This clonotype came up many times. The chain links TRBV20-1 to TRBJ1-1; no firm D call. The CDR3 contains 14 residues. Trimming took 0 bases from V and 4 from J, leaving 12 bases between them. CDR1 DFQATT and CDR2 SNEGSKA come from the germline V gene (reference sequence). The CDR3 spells CSAREEQMVTEAFF. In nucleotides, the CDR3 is TGCAGTGCTAGAGAGGAACAGATGGTCACTGAAGCTTTCTTT.

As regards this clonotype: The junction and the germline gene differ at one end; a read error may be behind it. CDR3 sequence (DNA): TGTGCCAGCAGTTTAGCGTCTATAGTGAACACTGATGCTTTCTTT. Translation gives CASSLASIVNTDAFF. The chain combines TRBV12-3 or TRBV12-4 with TRBJ1-1; D is ambiguous. The CDR3 spans 15 residues.

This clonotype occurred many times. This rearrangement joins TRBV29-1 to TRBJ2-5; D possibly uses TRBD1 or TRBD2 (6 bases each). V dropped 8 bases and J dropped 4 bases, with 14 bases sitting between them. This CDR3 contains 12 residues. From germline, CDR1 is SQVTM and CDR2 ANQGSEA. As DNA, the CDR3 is TGCAGCTTCCGTAGGGGGGCAGAGACCCAGTACTTC. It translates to CSFRRGAETQYF.

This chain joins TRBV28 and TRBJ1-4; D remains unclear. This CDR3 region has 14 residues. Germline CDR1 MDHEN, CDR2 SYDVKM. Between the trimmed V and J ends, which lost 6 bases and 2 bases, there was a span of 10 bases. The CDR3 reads CASREGITNEKLFF. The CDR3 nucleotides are TGTGCCAGCAGGGAGGGAATCACTAATGAAAAACTGTTTTTT.

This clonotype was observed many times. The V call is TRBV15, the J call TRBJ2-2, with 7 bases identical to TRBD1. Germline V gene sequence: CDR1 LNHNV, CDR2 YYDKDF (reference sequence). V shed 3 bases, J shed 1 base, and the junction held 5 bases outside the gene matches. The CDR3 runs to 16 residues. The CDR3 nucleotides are TGTGCCACCAGCAGTGGGACAGACCTGAACACCGGGGAGCTGTTTTTT. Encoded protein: CATSSGTDLNTGELFF.

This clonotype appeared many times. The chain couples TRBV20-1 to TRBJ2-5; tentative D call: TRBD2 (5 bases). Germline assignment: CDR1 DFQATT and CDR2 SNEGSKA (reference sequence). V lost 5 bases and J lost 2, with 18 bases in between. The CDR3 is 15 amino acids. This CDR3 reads CSAHPDRDLQETQYF. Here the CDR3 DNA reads TGCAGTGCTCACCCCGACCGGGATTTACAAGAGACCCAGTACTTC.

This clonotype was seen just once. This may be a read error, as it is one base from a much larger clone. CDR3 sequence reads: CASSSAVNSYEQYF. The CDR3 DNA reads as TGTGCCAGCAGCTCAGCGGTAAACAGCTACGAGCAGTACTTC. This chain connects TRBV7-8 to TRBJ2-7; TRBD2 might be the D (5 bases). The CDR3 is 14 residues long. Germline V gene lookup returns CDR1 SGHVS and CDR2 FQNEAQ. V was clipped by 4 bases and J by 3 bases, with 13 bases between them.

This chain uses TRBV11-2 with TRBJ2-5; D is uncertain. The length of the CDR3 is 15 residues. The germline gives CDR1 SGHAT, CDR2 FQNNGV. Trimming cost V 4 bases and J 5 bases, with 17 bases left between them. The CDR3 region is CASSSYKNFMETQYF. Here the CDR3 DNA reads TGTGCCAGCAGCTCCTATAAAAACTTTATGGAGACCCAGTACTTC.

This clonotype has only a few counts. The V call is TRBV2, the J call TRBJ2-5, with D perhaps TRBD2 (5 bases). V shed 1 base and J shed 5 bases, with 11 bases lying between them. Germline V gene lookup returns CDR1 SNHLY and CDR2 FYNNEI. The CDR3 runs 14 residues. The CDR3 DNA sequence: TGTGCCAGCAGTGAAGGGACTCCACGGGAGACCCAGTACTTC. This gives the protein CASSEGTPRETQYF.

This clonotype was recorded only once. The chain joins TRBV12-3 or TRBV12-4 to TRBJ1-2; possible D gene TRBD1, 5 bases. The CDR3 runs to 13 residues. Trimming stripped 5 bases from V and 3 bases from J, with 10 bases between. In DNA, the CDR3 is TGTGCCAGCAGTAAGACAGTGGACTATGGCTACACCTTC. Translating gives CASSKTVDYGYTF.